One and the same sample provided the 9 T cell receptor beta chains below, sequenced in a study of T-cell memory formation after mild COVID-19. MiXCR, run by TCRdb on the 5' RACE reads, gives a single entry per CDR3 protein. The table has roughly 410,000 distinct CDR3 sequences, 24% seen once; the top ten hold around 8.8%. Sequenced input: PBMCs or a T cell subset sorted from them (not recorded which). The receptor set was obtained from an adult woman who had mild COVID-19 (a few samples of this study predate the infection). Cell type and time point are not known.

J is TRBJ2-2 and V is TRBV9; the D is unclear. From germline, CDR1 is SGDLS and CDR2 YYNGEE. The V end was cut by 0 bases, the J end by 1 base, with 4 bases between. The CDR3 is made up of 14 amino acids. CDR3 residues: CASSVAVNTGELFF. DNA for the CDR3: TGTGCCAGCAGCGTAGCGGTGAACACCGGGGAGCTGTTTTTT.

A single count supports this clonotype. The chain employs TRBV29-1 and TRBJ2-6, with D perhaps matching TRBD1 (6 bases). This CDR3 has 19 residues. Between the trimmed V and J ends, which lost 4 bases and 0 bases, there was a span of 22 bases. Germline V gene lookup returns CDR1 SQVTM and CDR2 ANQGSEA. The CDR3 sequence is CSVVDFVGTPSSGANVLTF. The CDR3 bases are TGCAGCGTTGTAGATTTTGTGGGGACACCTAGCTCTGGGGCCAACGTCCTGACTTTC.

The table lists this clonotype with a few counts. The V gene is TRBV3-1, the J gene TRBJ2-1; D is perhaps TRBD2 (5 bases). The CDR3 is 12 amino acids. Trimming left V 7 bases short and J 10 bases short, with 14 bases between. Germline loops: CDR1 LGHDT, CDR2 YNNKEL (reference sequence). CDR3 coding DNA: TGTGCCAGCACCTCCACGGGATTGGAGCAGTTCTTC. Amino acids: CASTSTGLEQFF.

This clonotype was detected a few times. The chain joins TRBV12-3 or TRBV12-4 to TRBJ2-1; 10 bases line up with TRBD2. This CDR3 comprises 18 residues. J gave up 0 bases and V 7 bases, and 12 bases lay outside the gene matches. DNA for the CDR3: TGTGCCAGCAAGGCACTAGCGGGGAACCTGTTCTCCTACAATGAGCAGTTCTTC. Encoded protein: CASKALAGNLFSYNEQFF.

This clonotype was recorded only once. A read error may explain this, as a much larger clone is one base away. V is TRBV12-3 or TRBV12-4 and J is TRBJ1-1; 7 positions match TRBD1. The length of the CDR3 is 13 residues. With V trimmed by 5 bases and J by 3 bases, 3 bases remained unmatched. Here the CDR3 reads CASSDTGDTEAFF. The DNA for the CDR3 is TGTGCCAGCAGTGATACAGGGGACACTGAAGCTTTCTTT.

In this sample, this clonotype turned up a few times. V is TRBV6-6 and J is TRBJ1-1; the D is unclear. Between the trimmed V and J ends, which lost 6 bases and 4 bases, there was a span of 15 bases. From germline, CDR1 is MNHNY and CDR2 SVGAGI (reference sequence). CDR3 length: 14 amino acids. CDR3 bases: TGTGCCAGCAGACTTGACTTGACGGCCACTGAAGCTTTCTTT. It translates to CASRLDLTATEAFF.

The V call is TRBV9, the J call TRBJ1-2; D gene ambiguous. The CDR3 has 16 amino acids. The V end lost 3 bases, the J end lost 2 bases, and 17 bases lay between the germline ends. In germline, CDR1 is SGDLS, CDR2 YYNGEE. The CDR3 nucleotides are TGTGCCAGCAGCGACCCCTACGTTGGAAACAACTATGGCTACACCTTC. This codes for CASSDPYVGNNYGYTF.

This clonotype was counted only a few times. The chain has TRBV12-3 or TRBV12-4 and TRBJ1-6; D is ambiguous. Trimming pared 7 bases from V and 7 bases from J, leaving 17 bases between. The CDR3 is made up of 15 amino acids. Here the CDR3 reads CASTLGSVMNSPLHF. CDR3 sequence (DNA): TGTGCCAGCACCCTTGGGTCAGTTATGAATTCACCCCTCCACTTT.

The genes are TRBV2 and TRBJ2-2; no firm D call. This CDR3 is built from 13 residues. Trimming took 6 bases from V and 2 from J, leaving 7 bases between them. Germline CDR1 and CDR2: SNHLY and FYNNEI. DNA of the CDR3: TGTGCCAGCAGGAATTCTAACACCGGGGAGCTGTTTTTT. It specifies CASRNSNTGELFF.